This entry concerns a single T cell receptor beta chain. Its antigen is currently unknown. The CDR3 loop spans 13 amino acids. Germline assignment: CDR1 MDHEN and CDR2 SYDVKM. The V and J ends lost 5 bases and 5 bases respectively, with 12 bases between them. Sequencing used immunoSEQ multiplex PCR; TCRdb keeps in-frame clones, though not all of them. Of 100,000 or so clones listed, roughly 89% are singletons. The sample comes from a study of T cell responses to AZD1222 COVID-19 vaccine. Points from the study as a whole: Baseline serology detected seropositivity in only a handful of AZD1222 recipients.

The sample in question was peripheral blood, obtained on day 0 of AZD1222 vaccination. The source of this sequence is an adult in good health. The V call is TRBV28, the J call TRBJ1-1; possibly TRBD1 for D (5 bases). Written as DNA, the CDR3 is TGTGCCAGCAGTCCCGGGGGTCGGACTGAAGCTTTCTTT. This gives the protein CASSPGGRTEAFF. Full variable domain (outside the CDR3, taken from reference TRBV28 and TRBJ1-1): DVKVTQSSRYLVKRTGEKVFLECVQDMDHENMFWYRQDPGLGLRLIYFSYDVKMKEKGDIPEGYSVSREKKERFSLILESASTNQTSMYLCASSPGGRTEAFFGQGTRLTVV.